This TCR beta chain was sequenced during a study of identical twins. Germline-derived CDR1 and CDR2 are SGDLS and YYNGEE. V was cut by 4 bases and J by 5 bases, with 18 bases left in between. The CDR3 totals 15 residues. Template switching added a universal primer binding site, and final cDNA carried unique molecular identifiers. TCRdb re-called the 5' RACE reads through MiXCR, storing one row per CDR3 protein. This table has about 790,000 distinct CDR3 sequences, about 20% appearing once. The same sample was also studied in work on T cells expressing NK-cell markers. This second study notes: There were a few donors in whom these clonotypes also led the CD3+CD56-NKG2C+ fraction. It remained uncertain whether the expanded NKG2C+ T cell clones were specific for HCMV antigens.

This clonotype was sampled from a woman under 30 in good health. What was sequenced was PBMCs. The chain couples TRBV9 to TRBJ2-5; possible D gene TRBD1, 6 bases. In DNA form, the CDR3 reads TGTGCCAGCAGCCCCGAGACAGGATCCTGGGAGACCCAGTACTTC. Its protein is CASSPETGSWETQYF.